The next 9 T cell receptor beta chains were all read from a single sample in a study of blood T cell repertoires in COVID-19. The data were produced by immunoSEQ multiplex PCR, yet TCRdb's version contains in-frame clones alone and is incomplete. Here the sample spans approximately 280,000 clones, roughly nine tenths being singletons. The sample taken for sequencing was peripheral blood. These receptor sequences come from a man aged 45-65 years with acute or convalescent COVID-19.

The chain joins TRBV4-2 to TRBJ2-5; 10 bases line up with TRBD2. This CDR3 region has 17 residues. Germline CDR1 LGHNA, CDR2 YNFKEQ. With V trimmed by 0 bases and J by 7 bases, 11 bases remained unmatched. The CDR3 protein is CASSQDPSGGPPGTQYF. In nucleotides, the CDR3 is TGTGCCAGCAGCCAAGATCCTAGCGGGGGTCCCCCCGGGACCCAGTACTTC.

V and J are TRBV19 and TRBJ1-4, with no clear D. CDR1 is LNHDA, CDR2 SQIVND, per germline (reference sequence). Trimming removed 6 bases from V and 0 bases from J, with 8 bases in between. This CDR3 has 14 residues. CDR3 in amino acids: CASSESATNEKLFF. The CDR3 DNA sequence: TGTGCCAGTAGCGAAAGCGCAACTAATGAAAAACTGTTTTTT.

The chain uses TRBV27 and TRBJ2-3; D call uncertain. The CDR3 extends over 15 amino acids. Trimming left V 2 bases short and J 4 bases short, with 13 bases between. Germline V gene sequence: CDR1 MNHEY, CDR2 SMNVEV (reference sequence). The CDR3 DNA is TGTGCCAGCAGTTTAGGCCCAAAAAGCGCAGATACGCAGTATTTT. Amino acids: CASSLGPKSADTQYF.

This clone was seen just once. The chain has TRBV5-5 and TRBJ1-4; perhaps TRBD1 as D (5 bases). The germline CDR1 and CDR2 sequences are SGHKS and YYEKEE (reference sequence). With 0 bases removed from V and 4 bases from J, the gap between germline ends came to 13 bases. This CDR3 spans 16 amino acids. The CDR3 region has the DNA TGTGCCAGCAGCTTGGATCCGGAGGGGTTTAATGAAAAACTGTTTTTT. This gives the protein CASSLDPEGFNEKLFF.

The chain carries TRBV18 and TRBJ1-3; D is unresolved. The V gene's germline CDR1 is KGHSH and CDR2 LQKENI. V lost 3 bases and J lost 4, with 16 bases in between. The CDR3 loop spans 16 amino acids. CDR3 amino acids: CASSPLGGLRGNTIYF. Here the CDR3 DNA reads TGTGCCAGCTCACCTTTAGGCGGACTAAGGGGAAACACCATATATTTT.

This clone was recorded only once. The chain uses TRBV28 and TRBJ2-7, with 7 nucleotides matching TRBD1. Germline CDR1 reads MDHEN; CDR2 reads SYDVKM. The CDR3 length is 14 residues. V was clipped by 8 bases and J by 8 bases; unmatched bases: 15. The CDR3 nucleotides are TGTGCCAGCTTTGACAGGGCCTACCGAGACCAGCAGTACTTC. Its translation is CASFDRAYRDQQYF.

V usage is TRBV15 and J usage is TRBJ2-1; perhaps TRBD1 as D (5 bases). Trimming pared 10 bases from V and 2 bases from J, leaving 9 bases between. CDR3 length: 12 residues. The germline V gene encodes CDR1 LNHNV and CDR2 YYDKDF (reference sequence). CDR3 residues: CAIGHPYNEQFF. CDR3 nucleotide sequence: TGTGCCATCGGACATCCCTACAATGAGCAGTTCTTC.

V and J are TRBV5-1 and TRBJ2-2; no clear D. V was pared by 0 bases and J by 4 bases, with 4 bases between. Germline values: CDR1 SGHRS, CDR2 YFSETQ. CDR3 length: 13 amino acids. Here the CDR3 reads CASSLGITGELFF. The CDR3 DNA reads as TGCGCCAGCAGCTTGGGTATCACCGGGGAGCTGTTTTTT.

This clone was seen ten or more times. The genes are TRBV3-1 (or the pseudogene TRBV3-2) and TRBJ2-7; 7 positions agree with TRBD2. The trim removed 8 bases at V and 7 bases at J, leaving 5 bases unmatched. Germline-derived CDR1 and CDR2 are LGHDT and YNNKEL (reference sequence). There are 11 residues in the CDR3. The CDR3 loop is CASCIGGEQYF. The CDR3 DNA reads as TGTGCCAGCTGCATCGGGGGGGAGCAGTACTTC.